Reported below is one T cell receptor (beta chain). The target of this receptor is not known. Qualities for individual bases were not recorded, and no much larger clone is one base off. The immunoSEQ Assay was used to sequence TCRbeta CDR3 regions. After extraction, genomic DNA underwent amplification by bias-controlled multiplex PCR, followed by high-throughput sequencing. The source study handled its data this way. Collapsing and filtering of sequences were performed to quantify the absolute abundance of each unique TCRbeta CDR3 region. T cell fraction was estimated by normalizing TCRbeta template counts to usable DNA, which was measured by amplifying reference genes present in all nucleated cells. Repertoire TCRs were annotated as SARS-CoV-2-specific when V gene, CDR3 amino acid sequence and J gene were exactly matched to a known reactive TCR set. MIRA supplied the reference SARS-CoV-2 TCR set, which was filtered for enrichment in COVID-19-positive ImmuneCODE repertoires so that public or cross-reactive TCRs were removed. Drawing on the MIRA antigens, annotated TCRs were analysed further at the level of specific ORF or position within ORF. Breadth was defined as the number of annotated unique rearrangements divided by the total number of unique productive rearrangements, and depth was defined as the summed frequency of the annotated unique rearrangements. Two-sided Wilcoxon rank-sum tests were used to compare TCR breadth between groups. TCRdb provides this immuneACCESS table in a form limited to in-frame rearrangements. Some clones are lacking; in checked studies, under half of them reflect an unresolved V gene, and why the rest are absent is not known. D and trimming were read from the DNA, whereas the V and J calls and clone size are those reported in that table. This sample gives roughly 300,000 clones in total; roughly 89% of them show up just once. Of the sample, around 4.5% is held by the ten largest clones.

Sample treatment or condition, as interpreted from the label and publication: roughly 18 received Ad26.COV2.S at low or high dose, single or two shots; five or six received placebo; per-sample allocation not given. For vaccine and placebo recipients, repertoires were sequenced using samples collected on day 63 after the first injection. In Cohort 1b, some 25 adults aged 18-55 years were enrolled at a single site in Boston, USA, between 29 July and 7 August 2020. Ad26.COV2.S was a replication-incompetent adenovirus type 26 vector that expressed a prefusion-stabilized SARS-CoV-2 spike protein derived from the original Wuhan strain. The sample belongs to a study of Ad26.COV2.S vaccination and SARS-CoV-2 variants (dated by TCRdb to the early 2020s). In the study overall: Vaccine-arm donors were drawn from COV1001, a multicentre, randomized, double-blind, placebo-controlled phase I-IIa trial of Ad26.COV2.S in healthy adults. Blinding of investigators to trial group allocation was maintained during experiments and outcome assessment. Ad26.COV2.S was given intramuscularly at 5x10^10 or 1x10^11 viral particles, as a single shot or as two shots 56 days apart. Trial participants were randomized into five groups of five: low-dose or high-dose Ad26.COV2.S given once or twice, or placebo on both occasions. A total of approximately 30 samples were included in the TCR-sequenced set, comprising around 19 Ad26.COV2.S vaccine recipients, 5 placebo recipients and 8 SARS-CoV-2 convalescent individuals. TCRbeta repertoire sequencing served as the tool for gauging how specific and how broad the SARS-CoV-2-reactive T cell receptors were following Ad26.COV2.S vaccination.

At the junction V is shortened by 5 bases and J by 6 bases; bases outside the gene matches: 7. From cysteine to phenylalanine, the CDR3 is 14 amino acids long. Here the CDR3 DNA is all that survives: 42 bases in frame from base 1. From the germline V gene, CDR1 is SGHVS and CDR2 is FQNEAQ. The research as a whole found: After vaccination, spike-specific CD8+ and CD4+ T cell responses were reported to show substantial breadth. Vaccine and placebo recipients had similar non-spike TCR breadth, a finding consistent with the vaccine containing only spike. The study was not powered to compare responses between vaccine doses or regimens. It was noted by the authors that total T cell responses may have been underestimated by the TCR breadth and depth analyses. Higher spike-specific TCR breadth was observed in Ad26.COV2.S recipients than in placebo recipients (P = 0.0014).

The chain is assembled from TRBV7-8 and TRBJ1-5; a stretch of 7 junction bases matches TRBD1. The source was peripheral blood, collected in a trial of Ad26.COV2.S vaccine versus placebo. This sequence was found in a person between 18 and 60 years old who received the Ad26.COV2.S COVID-19 vaccine or a placebo. The sequenced DNA: TGTGCCAGCAGCAGGGGGACAGTCACTCAGCCCCAGCATTTT. Protein translation: CASSRGTVTQPQHF. Beyond the CDR3, the reference TRBV7-8 and TRBJ1-5 genes provide the residues; the full variable domain reads: GAGVSQSPRYKVAKRGQDVALRCDPISGHVSLFWYQQALGQGPEFLTYFQNEAQLDKSGLPSDRFFAERPEGSVSTLKIQRTQQEDSAVYLCASSRGTVTQPQHFGDGTRLSIL.